One and the same sample provided the 10 T cell receptor beta chains below, sequenced in a study of T cell repertoires in cytomegalovirus infection. TCRdb independently ran MiXCR on the reads; one entry per CDR3 protein. The sample consists of under 350,000 distinct CDR3 sequences, 9.5% of them appearing once. The sample was PBMCs. Every receptor here comes from a human donor in good health (CMV status not recorded). Some clones in this sample may be carry-over from other donors' samples.

This clonotype was recorded many times. The CDR3 is CSAPRANTEAFF. The CDR3 nucleotides are TGCAGTGCCCCACGCGCGAACACTGAAGCTTTCTTT. The chain employs TRBV20-1 and TRBJ1-1, with D uncertain. Per germline, CDR1 DFQATT and CDR2 SNEGSKA (reference sequence). The CDR3 loop spans 12 amino acids. Trimming shortened V by 6 bases and J by 1 base, and 9 bases separated the two germline ends.

This clonotype was detected a few times. The chain carries TRBV7-2 and TRBJ2-7; unclear D gene. Trimming pared 5 bases from V and 5 bases from J, leaving 7 bases between. This CDR3 contains 11 residues. CDR1 is SGHTA and CDR2 is FQGNSA in the germline V gene. The CDR3 reads CASSQDNEQYF. The CDR3 DNA follows: TGTGCCAGCAGCCAAGACAACGAGCAGTACTTC.

There are many counts of this clonotype. This chain uses TRBV7-6 with TRBJ2-1, with D perhaps TRBD2 (6 bases). The V and J ends lost 1 base and 12 bases respectively, with 10 bases between them. This CDR3 is 12 amino acids long. Germline assignment: CDR1 SGHVS and CDR2 FNYEAQ. In DNA form, the CDR3 reads TGTGCCAGCAGCTTAGGGAGGGCCGGGCAGTTCTTC. This sequence encodes CASSLGRAGQFF.

This clonotype showed up many times. The CDR3 reads CASSLAYRGRYEQYF. The CDR3 DNA follows: TGTGCCAGCAGCTTAGCGTATCGGGGACGCTACGAGCAGTACTTC. The chain links TRBV7-9 to TRBJ2-7; perhaps D is TRBD1 or TRBD2 (5 bases each). Germline loops: CDR1 SEHNR, CDR2 FQNEAQ (reference sequence). The ends were cut back, 0 bases at V and 3 bases at J, with 12 bases in the middle. There are 15 residues in the CDR3.

At least ten counts were recorded for this clonotype. V is TRBV7-2 and J is TRBJ1-2; D uncertain. The CDR3 spans 15 residues. Deletions cut 5 bases from V and 6 bases from J, with 19 bases between. CDR1 is SGHTA, CDR2 FQGNSA, per germline. In nucleotides, the CDR3 is TGTGCCAGCAGCCTGCGCAAAGTAACCCTCCATGGCTACACCTTC. Protein: CASSLRKVTLHGYTF.

V usage is TRBV20-1 and J usage is TRBJ2-7; tentatively, D is TRBD1 (6 bases). The germline gives CDR1 DFQATT, CDR2 SNEGSKA (reference sequence). V lost 4 bases to trimming and J lost 1 base, with 11 bases between them. This CDR3 has 13 residues. CDR3 residues: CSAIRGVSYEQYF. CDR3 in DNA: TGCAGTGCTATCAGGGGCGTTTCCTACGAGCAGTACTTC.

V and J are TRBV6-6 and TRBJ2-5; the match to TRBD2 covers 10 bases. Germline CDR1 reads MNHNY; CDR2 reads SVGAGI (reference sequence). The CDR3 is made up of 14 amino acids. V lost 8 bases and J lost 2; bases outside the gene matches: 5. CDR3 residues: CASRERGGQETQYF. The DNA of the CDR3 is TGTGCCAGCCGCGAGCGGGGGGGTCAAGAGACCCAGTACTTC.

This sequence joins TRBV28 and TRBJ1-3; D call uncertain. CDR3 length: 15 residues. V lost 5 bases and J 0 bases, leaving 11 bases between the germline ends. CDR1 and CDR2 from the germline V gene are MDHEN and SYDVKM. The chain's CDR3 is CASSLDTASGNTIYF. CDR3 in DNA: TGTGCCAGCAGTCTAGACACCGCCTCTGGAAACACCATATATTTT. Full variable domain (outside the CDR3, taken from reference TRBV28 and TRBJ1-3): DVKVTQSSRYLVKRTGEKVFLECVQDMDHENMFWYRQDPGLGLRLIYFSYDVKMKEKGDIPEGYSVSREKKERFSLILESASTNQTSMYLCASSLDTASGNTIYFGEGSWLTVV.

This clonotype was observed a few times. The CDR3: CASNGKTEAFF. The DNA of the CDR3 is TGTGCCAGCAACGGAAAGACTGAAGCTTTCTTT. This chain joins TRBV6-4 and TRBJ1-1; the D is unclear. CDR1 and CDR2 (germline): MRHNA, SNTAGT. The CDR3 runs to 11 residues. Trimming left V 7 bases short and J 5 bases short, with 8 bases between.

This clonotype was detected many times. The chain's CDR3 is CASSLALASGSNEQFF. CDR3 DNA: TGTGCCAGCAGCTTAGCGTTGGCTAGCGGGAGCAATGAGCAGTTCTTC. The V gene is TRBV7-2, the J gene TRBJ2-1, with TRBD2 identical over 10 bases. This CDR3 comprises 16 residues. The J segment lost 6 bases and the V segment lost 0 bases, leaving 5 bases of the junction unmatched. The germline gives CDR1 SGHTA, CDR2 FQGNSA.